These 10 T cell receptor beta chains came from one sample sequenced in a study of siplizumab effects on memory and regulatory T cells. Profiled with immunoSEQ multiplex PCR; TCRdb holds only in-frame clones, not every one. The sample holds about 52,000 clones, 95% to 98% seen once. The specimen sequenced was naive CD4+ T cells sorted from blood. These receptors were taken from a human donor in good health.

V usage is TRBV13 and J usage is TRBJ2-7, with D perhaps matching TRBD2 (6 bases). The CDR3 sequence is 17 residues long. V shed 5 bases and J shed 2 bases, with 22 bases lying between them. The V gene's germline CDR1 is PRHDT and CDR2 FYEKMQ (reference sequence). The CDR3 sequence: CASSLTRRDSLTYEQYF. The DNA of the CDR3 is TGTGCCAGCAGCCTCACCCGCCGGGACTCATTAACCTACGAGCAGTACTTC.

The genes are TRBV28 and TRBJ2-3; D gene unclear. This CDR3 is 13 amino acids long. Germline V gene data show CDR1 as MDHEN and CDR2 as SYDVKM. Trimming pared 6 bases from V and 5 bases from J, leaving 12 bases between. The CDR3 loop is CASSRGAGDTQYF. DNA of the CDR3: TGTGCCAGCAGCCGCGGTGCAGGAGATACGCAGTATTTT.

The gene calls are TRBV25-1 and TRBJ2-2; 12 nucleotides line up with TRBD1. The germline gives CDR1 MGHDK, CDR2 SYGVNS. Trimming at V came to 7 bases and at J to 6 bases, leaving 9 bases not matched to a gene. This CDR3 is built from 16 residues. DNA for the CDR3: TGTGCCAGCACCGATTCTGGGACAGGGGGCGCCGGGGAGCTGTTTTTT. Translated: CASTDSGTGGAGELFF.

The genes are TRBV7-2 and TRBJ2-5; the D is unclear. The germline V gene has CDR1 SGHTA and CDR2 FQGNSA. V lost 5 bases, J lost 3 bases, and 4 bases lay in between. The CDR3 contains 11 residues. This CDR3 reads CASSRKETQYF. The CDR3 DNA sequence: TGTGCCAGCAGCCGAAAAGAGACCCAGTACTTC.

In its sample, this clone was seen once. J is TRBJ2-3 and V is TRBV6-5; D assignment may be TRBD1 or TRBD2 (5 bases each). V was cut by 3 bases and J by 6 bases, with 13 bases left in between. This CDR3 comprises 14 residues. The germline V gene has CDR1 MNHEY and CDR2 SVGAGI. The CDR3 DNA reads TGTGCCAGCAGTTATCGGGGCGTTGCGGATACGCAGTATTTT. Its translation is CASSYRGVADTQYF.

This clone was counted a single time. Since the CDR3 does not end with the conserved phenylalanine or tryptophan, this likely comes from a read error. The CDR3, as DNA: TGTGCCAGCAGCTTAGAGGGGGGCGGGGACGAGCAGTACCTC. It yields the protein CASSLEGGGDEQYL. The chain couples TRBV7-9 to TRBJ2-7; D possibly matches TRBD1 or TRBD2 (6 bases each). Trimming cost V 1 base and J 5 bases, with 12 bases left between them. The CDR3 spans 14 residues. Germline values: CDR1 SEHNR, CDR2 FQNEAQ (reference sequence).

The V gene is TRBV9, the J gene TRBJ2-7; D unclear. The CDR3 is 18 amino acids. The V end lost 6 bases, the J end lost 2 bases, and 27 bases lay between the germline ends. The germline V gene encodes CDR1 SGDLS and CDR2 YYNGEE. CDR3 DNA sequence: TGTGCCAGCATCAAGCGTAGCAGGTTCGCGACCGGAACCTACGAGCAGTACTTC. It yields the protein CASIKRSRFATGTYEQYF.

V usage is TRBV7-2 and J usage is TRBJ2-7; D is uncertain. CDR1 and CDR2 from the germline V gene are SGHTA and FQGNSA. The CDR3 is 11 residues long. With 5 bases removed from V and 2 bases from J, the gap between germline ends came to 4 bases. This chain's CDR3 is CASSAAYEQYF. CDR3 coding DNA: TGTGCCAGCAGCGCCGCCTACGAGCAGTACTTC.

Only one count was recorded for this clone. This sequence joins TRBV2 and TRBJ2-7; 10 bases are a match to TRBD2. CDR1 SNHLY and CDR2 FYNNEI come from the germline V gene. The V segment lost 7 bases and the J segment 2 bases; nucleotides outside the gene matches: 5. This CDR3 has 14 residues. The CDR3 DNA follows: TGTGCCAGCAAGCTACTAGCGGGGACCTACGAGCAGTACTTC. Protein sequence: CASKLLAGTYEQYF. The full variable domain, in which reference TRBV2 and TRBJ2-7 provide the parts outside the CDR3, is EPEVTQTPSHQVTQMGQEVILRCVPISNHLYFYWYRQILGQKVEFLVSFYNNEISEKSEIFDDQFSVERPDGSNFTLKIRSTKLEDSAMYFCASKLLAGTYEQYFGPGTRLTVT.

The V gene is TRBV12-5, the J gene TRBJ1-5; 8 bases are a match to TRBD1. The CDR3 has 17 amino acids. V trimming: 2 bases; J trimming: 2 bases; junction bases outside the gene matches: 8. Per germline, CDR1 LGHNT and CDR2 FRNRAP. Here the CDR3 reads CASGLPPDREGNQPQHF. The CDR3 DNA sequence: TGTGCTAGTGGTTTGCCCCCGGACAGGGAAGGCAATCAGCCCCAGCATTTT.